Each of the 9 T cell receptor beta chains below was sequenced from the same sample in a study of blood T cells in healthy people across ages. Combining a sample-barcoded 5' primer with a J-beta primer mix, a second PCR ran for 7 to 11 cycles. TCRdb re-called the 5' RACE reads with MiXCR, one entry per CDR3 protein. Altogether 630,000 or so distinct CDR3 sequences are present, about 30% being singletons, with the ten largest covering approximately 14%. Sequencing used blood. These receptors were collected from a woman of 80 years or more in good health.

This rearrangement joins TRBV20-1 to TRBJ2-6, with TRBD2 matching over 7 bases. CDR1 is DFQATT and CDR2 is SNEGSKA in the germline V gene (reference sequence). The CDR3 spans 17 residues. Germline trimming cut 5 bases from V and 0 bases from J; bases unmatched to any gene: 10. The CDR3 DNA reads as TGCAGTGCTTTGGTCTCGGGAGGCTCCTCTGGGGCCAACGTCCTGACTTTC. The encoded protein is CSALVSGGSSGANVLTF.

In its sample, this clonotype was seen a few times. The chain carries TRBV7-9 and TRBJ1-1, with a possible D match to TRBD1 (5 bases). Per germline, CDR1 SEHNR and CDR2 FQNEAQ (reference sequence). This CDR3 comprises 17 residues. V lost 5 bases and J lost 3, with 22 bases in between. The CDR3 nucleotides read TGTGCCAGCAGCCCCACCCCCGGGGGGGATTTGTACACTGAAGCTTTCTTT. Its translation: CASSPTPGGDLYTEAFF.

In this sample, this clonotype turned up once. A much larger clone is a single base away; this may be a read error. V and J are TRBV6-1 and TRBJ1-5; D is ambiguous. The CDR3 is made up of 13 amino acids. Germline values: CDR1 MNHNS, CDR2 SASEGT. This CDR3 reads CAGSRASNQPQHF. DNA of the CDR3: TGTGCCGGCAGTAGGGCATCTAATCAGCCCCAGCATTTT.

This clonotype was seen at least ten times. The rearrangement joins TRBV15 to TRBJ1-3; D uncertain. This CDR3 has 17 amino acids. The V end lost 0 bases, the J end lost 0 bases, and 12 bases lay between the germline ends. Germline values: CDR1 LNHNV, CDR2 YYDKDF (reference sequence). The CDR3 reads CATSRERLPSSGNTIYF. The CDR3 nucleotides read TGTGCCACCAGCAGAGAAAGACTGCCGAGCTCTGGAAACACCATATATTTT.

This clonotype was counted many times. This chain uses TRBV20-1 with TRBJ1-2, with 12 bases that match TRBD1. The CDR3 sequence is 15 residues long. The V gene end was trimmed by 0 bases and the J gene end by 6 bases; junction bases not matched to a gene: 5. CDR1 DFQATT and CDR2 SNEGSKA come from the germline V gene (reference sequence). The CDR3 sequence is CSARETGTGGNGYTF. Written as DNA, the CDR3 is TGCAGTGCTAGAGAGACCGGGACAGGGGGCAATGGCTACACCTTC.

The table lists this clonotype with many counts. This chain joins TRBV4-1 and TRBJ1-4, with D possibly TRBD1 on 5 matching bases. CDR3 length: 16 amino acids. Germline CDR1 MGHRA, CDR2 YSYEKL. V was shortened by 0 bases and J by 7 bases, with 15 bases between the two germline ends. The CDR3 DNA follows: TGCGCCAGCAGCCAAGAAAGTTCACAGGCGGCTGAAAAACTGTTTTTT. Its protein product is CASSQESSQAAEKLFF.

This clonotype was seen repeatedly, ten times or more. CDR3 residues: CASSQVLGGKYEQYF. CDR3 DNA sequence: TGTGCCAGCAGCCAAGTTTTGGGAGGGAAGTACGAGCAGTACTTC. This chain joins TRBV3-1 and TRBJ2-7; TRBD2 matches at 7 bases. This CDR3 region has 15 residues. CDR1 and CDR2 (germline): LGHDT, YNNKEL (reference sequence). Losses at the gene ends were 1 base for V and 4 bases for J; bases not matched to a gene: 7.

This clonotype appeared many times. The chain recombines TRBV5-1 with TRBJ1-4; unclear D gene. This CDR3 has 16 residues. V was pared by 2 bases and J by 8 bases, with 19 bases between. Germline V gene data show CDR1 as SGHRS and CDR2 as YFSETQ. CDR3: CASSFMGRTGDEKLFF. DNA for the CDR3: TGCGCCAGCAGCTTCATGGGCAGGACGGGCGACGAAAAACTGTTTTTT.

V gene TRBV28 combines with J gene TRBJ2-7; no definite D call. V lost 7 bases and J lost 7, with 14 bases in between. From germline, CDR1 is MDHEN and CDR2 SYDVKM. This CDR3 region has 12 residues. Here the CDR3 reads CASTTFSLEQYF. DNA for the CDR3: TGTGCCAGCACCACTTTCTCCCTTGAGCAGTACTTC.